This T cell receptor (beta chain) is drawn from a study of CDR3 diversity in severe acne. TCRdb processed the PCR reads anew with MiXCR; each CDR3 protein has one entry. The sample gives tens of thousands of distinct CDR3 sequences, 51% of which show up once; roughly an eighth is in the top ten. CDR1 and CDR2 (germline): DFQATT, SNEGSKA (reference sequence). Trimming shortened V by 3 bases and J by 1 base, and 16 bases separated the two germline ends. The CDR3 is made up of 15 amino acids. This receptor was taken from a male donor in good health, without acne. The chain has TRBV20-1 and TRBJ2-7; TRBD1 or TRBD2 may be the D gene (5 bases each). Sequencing was performed on blood. The CDR3 DNA follows: TGCAGTGCTAGCCCCTGGGACGCCCGATCCTACGAGCAGTACTTC. Its translation is CSASPWDARSYEQYF.